A selection of T cell receptor beta chains follows, all from one sample in a study of blood T cell repertoires in COVID-19. Libraries were prepared by immunoSEQ multiplex PCR; TCRdb keeps only in-frame clonotypes and omits some of them. The table has approximately 390,000 clones, approximately 87% seen once. The sample taken for sequencing was PBMCs or T cells enriched from blood (not recorded which). These receptors originate from a woman between 45 and 65 years old who had recovered from COVID-19. Each CDR3 is given with its conserved first and last residue. Fields, in order: J gene, clone size, D gene, V gene, CDR3 DNA, CDR3 protein. The D gene is left open where the match is weak. Clone sizes are given selectively: once, few, many, or a class where the clone is expanded.

TRBJ2-1	NA	TRBD2	TRBV2	TGTGCCAGCCGACGGGAGGAGGGTGGATACAATGAGCAGTTCTTC	CASRREEGGYNEQFF
TRBJ2-7	NA	NA	TRBV2	TGTGCCAGCAGTGATAACATCTCCTACGAGCAGTACTTC	CASSDNISYEQYF
TRBJ2-1	NA	NA	TRBV12-3/TRBV12-4	TGTGCCAGCACCCTGGGGACTCACAATGAGCAGTTCTTC	CASTLGTHNEQFF
TRBJ1-2	NA	TRBD1	TRBV9	TGTGCCAGCAGCGAGGGGACAGACCCAAGTTATGGCTACACCTTC	CASSEGTDPSYGYTF
TRBJ1-2	NA	NA	TRBV29-1	TGCAGCGCCGCCAAGGGGGAGAACTATGGCTACACCTTC	CSAAKGENYGYTF
TRBJ2-7	once	NA	TRBV3-1/TRBV3-2	TGTGCCAGCAGCCATGTCGGGGGTGAAGGGTACTTC	CASSHVGGEGYF
TRBJ1-3	NA	NA	TRBV30	TGTGCCTGGAATACAGGGCAGCTCTCTGGAAACACCATATATTTT	CAWNTGQLSGNTIYF
TRBJ1-2	NA	NA	TRBV7-9	TGTGCCAGCAGCGGAGGCCCCGAAGCTAACTATGGCTACACCTTC	CASSGGPEANYGYTF
TRBJ1-5	NA	NA	TRBV29-1	TGCAGCGTTTCAGGGCCCCAGCCCCAGCATTTT	CSVSGPQPQHF
TRBJ1-2	NA	TRBD1	TRBV5-1	TGCGCCAGCAGCGGGGGACAGTCTCAGGGCTACACCTTC	CASSGGQSQGYTF
TRBJ2-2	NA	NA	TRBV4-2	TGTGCCAGCAGCCAGGGCTCTTCGCCGATCGGGGAGCTGTTTTTT	CASSQGSSPIGELFF
TRBJ1-3	once	NA	TRBV7-3	TGTGCCAGCACCCTGCGCAGGGTAGGGTCTGGAAACACCATATATTTT	CASTLRRVGSGNTIYF
TRBJ2-3	once	TRBD2	TRBV18	TGTGCCAGCTCACCTTACTCATCGCGGGGGGATAGCACAGATACGCAGTATTTT	CASSPYSSRGDSTDTQYF
TRBJ1-6	few	TRBD1	TRBV2	TGTGCCAGCACCCCCTTCCGGGGACAGGTTATGGCTTCACCCCTCCACTTT	CASTPFRGQVMASPLHF
TRBJ1-2	NA	NA	TRBV5-4	TGTGCCAGCAGCTTCAGGGATTATAACTATGGCTACACCTTC	CASSFRDYNYGYTF
TRBJ2-1	NA	TRBD2	TRBV11-2	TGTGCCAGCAGCTTTGATCGTTCGGGACTAGCCCCTCTTGAGCAGTTCTTC	CASSFDRSGLAPLEQFF
TRBJ1-2	NA	NA	TRBV24-1	TGTGCCACCAGTGATTGGCTCTATGGCTACACCTTC	CATSDWLYGYTF
TRBJ1-6	NA	NA	TRBV18	TGTGCCAGCTCACCTACTGGAACAGCTCTTTATAATTCACCCCTCCACTTT	CASSPTGTALYNSPLHF
TRBJ1-5	NA	TRBD1	TRBV6-4	TGTGCCAGCCCAGGACAGGGGGATAGCAATCAGCCCCAGCATTTT	CASPGQGDSNQPQHF
TRBJ1-5	NA	NA	TRBV2	TGTGCCAGCAGTGAGGAGGGAACCCAGCATTTT	CASSEEGTQHF
TRBJ1-1	NA	NA	TRBV14	TGTGCCAGCAGCGGATTTGAGGGCAGGACTGAAGCTTTCTTT	CASSGFEGRTEAFF
TRBJ2-5	NA	NA	TRBV28	TGTGCCAGCAGCGACTTGAACCAAGAGACCCAGTACTTC	CASSDLNQETQYF
TRBJ1-2	NA	TRBD1	TRBV30	TGTGCCTGGAACCTCGGGACAGGGGATTATGGCTACACCTTC	CAWNLGTGDYGYTF
TRBJ1-2	NA	NA	TRBV3-1/TRBV3-2	TGTGCCAGCAGCCAGCCGGGAGCCGGACTCTACGGCTACACCTTC	CASSQPGAGLYGYTF
TRBJ2-5	NA	NA	TRBV30	TGTGCCTGGAGTGGAGGACAAGAGACCCAGTACTTC	CAWSGGQETQYF
TRBJ1-1	NA	TRBD1	TRBV4-2	TGTGCCAGCAGCCGAGGGACAGGGGCCACTGAAGCTTTCTTT	CASSRGTGATEAFF
TRBJ2-7	NA	TRBD2	TRBV9	TGTGCCAGCAGCGTAGGACCGGGGGGGCATTCCTACGAGCAGTACTTC	CASSVGPGGHSYEQYF
TRBJ1-1	once	NA	TRBV28	TGTGCCAGCAGTTTGGGCAACACTGAAGCTTTCTTT	CASSLGNTEAFF
TRBJ2-7	many	TRBD1	TRBV6-2/TRBV6-3	TGTGCCAGCAGTCAACTACTGACAGGGGGCGTCGAGCAGTACTTC	CASSQLLTGGVEQYF
TRBJ1-4	once	TRBD1	TRBV6-5	TGTGCCAGCAGTTACTCGACCCCCGGGACAGGGAGGAAACTGTTTTTT	CASSYSTPGTGRKLFF
TRBJ1-2	NA	TRBD1	TRBV10-3	TGTGCCATTACCCGGGACAGGGATTACGGCTACACCTTC	CAITRDRDYGYTF
TRBJ1-5	NA	NA	TRBV2	TGTGCCAGCAGTGGCCAGGGGCGCAATCAGCCCCAGCATTTT	CASSGQGRNQPQHF
TRBJ2-7	few	NA	TRBV28	TGTGCCAGCAGAAGACAGGCGACCTCCTACGAGCAGTACTTC	CASRRQATSYEQYF
TRBJ2-7	NA	NA	TRBV7-9	TGTGCCAGCAGCCCCCCATCCGGCCAGGGCTACGAGCAGTACTTC	CASSPPSGQGYEQYF
TRBJ1-1	NA	NA	TRBV30	TGTGCCTGGAGTGCATTCACTGAAGCTTTCTTT	CAWSAFTEAFF
TRBJ2-3	NA	TRBD1	TRBV2	TGTGCCAGCAAGGGGACAGATACAGATACGCAGTATTTT	CASKGTDTDTQYF
TRBJ2-6	NA	NA	TRBV19	TGTGCCAGTACTACGGGACATTTAACTGGGGCCAACGTCCTGACTTTC	CASTTGHLTGANVLTF